Shown below are 11 T cell receptor beta chains from a single sample sequenced in a study of blood T cells in healthy people across ages. Through a sample-barcoded 5' primer and a J-beta primer mix, a second PCR was run for about 6 to 11 cycles. Using its own MiXCR run on the 5' RACE reads, TCRdb lists one record per CDR3 protein. This repertoire shows about a million distinct CDR3 sequences, approximately 38% found once; its top ten account for under 15%. Sample: blood. These receptors all come from a man aged 18 to 30 in good health.

The CDR3 sequence is CASSPSQGSADTQYF. In nucleotides, the CDR3 is TGTGCCAGCAGCCCGAGCCAGGGCTCCGCAGATACGCAGTATTTT. This rearrangement joins TRBV12-3 or TRBV12-4 to TRBJ2-3; perhaps TRBD1 as D (5 bases). V lost 6 bases, J lost 4 bases, and 17 bases lay in between. The CDR3 runs to 15 residues.

The chain links TRBV20-1 to TRBJ2-1, with 9 bases that match TRBD2. Germline CDR1 DFQATT, CDR2 SNEGSKA (reference sequence). V gave up 1 base and J gave up 4 bases; unmatched junction bases: 8. CDR3 length equals 16 residues. For the CDR3, the DNA is TGCAGTGCTAGAGGTGCGGGGGGGCCGTATTACAATGAGCAGTTCTTC. As protein: CSARGAGGPYYNEQFF.

V usage is TRBV21-1 and J usage is TRBJ2-2; the table's D call, TRBD2, was not checked against the DNA. TRBV21-1 is a pseudogene segment. The CDR3 extends over 15 amino acids. The CDR3 bases are TGTGCCAGCAGCAAAGGAGGGGAGGAGACCGGGGAGCTGTTTTTT. Amino acid sequence: CASSKGGEETGELFF.

The chain recombines TRBV5-6 with TRBJ2-2; TRBD2 matches 12 bases. The germline CDR1 and CDR2 sequences are SGHDT and YYEEEE. The length of the CDR3 is 16 residues. The J segment lost 2 bases and the V segment lost 4 bases, leaving 3 bases of the junction unmatched. The CDR3 sequence is CASSEGLAGNTGELFF. Here the CDR3 DNA reads TGTGCCAGCAGCGAGGGACTAGCGGGCAACACCGGGGAGCTGTTTTTT.

This clonotype was seen a handful of times. This CDR3 is CSVEARTGVTDTQYF. Here the CDR3 DNA reads TGCAGCGTTGAAGCCCGGACAGGGGTCACAGATACGCAGTATTTT. The rearrangement links TRBV29-1 to TRBJ2-3, with 9 bases aligning to TRBD1. This CDR3 has 15 amino acids. V was clipped by 1 base and J by 2 bases; unmatched bases: 4. Germline loops: CDR1 SQVTM, CDR2 ANQGSEA.

CDR3: CSVGGVSSGANVLTF. CDR3 DNA sequence: TGCAGCGTGGGGGGTGTGAGCTCTGGGGCCAACGTCCTGACTTTC. The chain joins TRBV29-1 to TRBJ2-6, with a possible D match to TRBD2 (6 bases). Between the trimmed V and J ends, which lost 6 bases and 0 bases, there was a span of 12 bases. Germline V CDR1 and CDR2: SQVTM, ANQGSEA. The CDR3 covers 15 residues.

This clonotype was counted between two and nine times. The chain recombines TRBV10-3 with TRBJ1-5; possibly TRBD1 for D (5 bases). V lost 2 bases and J lost 6, with 11 bases in between. Per germline, CDR1 ENHRY and CDR2 SYGVKD. This CDR3 comprises 14 residues. CDR3 loop: CAISEVGGTQPQHF. In DNA form, the CDR3 reads TGTGCCATCAGTGAGGTTGGGGGTACTCAGCCCCAGCATTTT.

Ten or more counts support this clonotype. The J gene is TRBJ1-2, the V gene TRBV25-1; perhaps TRBD1 as D (6 bases). The CDR3 has 12 residues. Trimming cost V 8 bases and J 7 bases, with 14 bases left between them. Germline loops: CDR1 MGHDK, CDR2 SYGVNS. CDR3 amino acids: CASRIGGRGYTF. The CDR3 DNA reads TGTGCCAGCCGTATAGGGGGACGTGGCTACACCTTC.

This clonotype showed up just a few times. The V gene is TRBV3-1, the J gene TRBJ2-3; D remains unclear. V was shortened by 1 base and J by 0 bases, with 23 bases between the two germline ends. This CDR3 is built from 20 residues. Germline CDR1 LGHDT, CDR2 YNNKEL (reference sequence). The CDR3: CASSQVFPWVSGRSTDTQYF. For the CDR3, the DNA is TGTGCCAGCAGCCAAGTTTTCCCCTGGGTCTCCGGACGGAGCACAGATACGCAGTATTTT.

The chain combines TRBV7-2 with TRBJ2-7; D is unresolved. Matching the DNA end better, TRBJ2-5 makes the J call doubtful. CDR1 and CDR2 from the germline V gene are SGHTA and FQGNSA. The CDR3 is 15 residues long. In nucleotides, the CDR3 is TGTGCCAGCAGCTTAGTTGGGGTGTTAGGGGAGACCCAGTACTTC. Its protein product is CASSLVGVLGETQYF.

The V and J genes are TRBV28 and TRBJ2-7, with 8 bases aligning to TRBD1. V shed 7 bases, J shed 7 bases, and the junction held 12 bases outside the gene matches. Germline-derived CDR1 and CDR2 are MDHEN and SYDVKM. This CDR3 is built from 14 residues. The CDR3 is CASNPAGGGDEQYF. Here the CDR3 DNA reads TGTGCCAGCAACCCGGCAGGGGGCGGCGATGAGCAGTACTTC.